This T cell receptor (beta chain) was profiled in a study of cytomegalovirus exposure and HLA in healthy donors. General study points: It emerged from a later analysis that several of the most significant clusters appeared to be linked to common viral pathogens.

With 60 Vbeta and 13 Jbeta primers, the PCR was carried out. Method: immunoSEQ multiplex PCR; TCRdb's copy keeps in-frame clones and lacks some. The sample holds 70,000 to 95,000 clones, approximately 60% seen once. Comment on this clone: Its target is unknown.

Germline CDR1 SGHTS, CDR2 YDEGEE. After removal of 4 bases from V and 7 bases from J, the junction contained 7 bases not matched to a gene. The CDR3 has 14 residues. The source is a young woman in good health and CMV-seropositive. Sequencing used PBMCs. The V and J genes are TRBV5-8 and TRBJ2-7; 11 nucleotides agree with TRBD1. DNA for the CDR3: TGTGCCAGCAGCAGACCGGGACAGGGGGTAGAGCAGTACTTC. Its protein product is CASSRPGQGVEQYF.